This T cell receptor (beta chain) was profiled in a study of shared clonotypes between healthy human individuals. Turning to the study itself: Three CD4 naive, three CD4 memory, two CD8 naive and one CD8 memory plate were used per donor.

General observations from the study: Sequencing depth was predicted to influence how clonotypes are shared among donors.

As concerns this clone: The target antigen is unknown.

The authors distributed each subset's genomic DNA evenly over several immunoSEQ plates. Clones were read by immunoSEQ multiplex PCR, and TCRdb kept only the in-frame ones, dropping some. Altogether about 330,000 clones are present, around 87% being singletons, with the ten largest covering 15% to 20%. Per germline, CDR1 SGHRS and CDR2 YFSETQ. The CDR3 runs to 14 residues. Trimming pared 4 bases from V and 7 bases from J, leaving 12 bases between. The clonotype comes from a man aged 18 to 30 in good health. This sequence joins TRBV5-1 and TRBJ1-6; possibly TRBD1 for D (5 bases). Sequencing was carried out using memory CD8+ T cells sorted from blood. Stated subset: CD45RO+ cells pooled with CCR7-negative TemRA cells. CDR3 coding DNA: TGCGCCAGCAGCAGGACTTGGGACAATTCACCCCTCCACTTT. Its protein is CASSRTWDNSPLHF.